This entry describes one T cell receptor (beta chain). Its specificity is unknown. This specimen comes from a study of cytomegalovirus exposure and HLA in healthy donors. Germline values: CDR1 WNHNN, CDR2 SYGVQD (reference sequence). V was clipped by 10 bases and J by 3 bases, with 16 bases between them. The CDR3 consists of 13 residues. PCR was performed using 60 Vbeta and 13 Jbeta primers. Only in-frame clones appear in the TCRdb table, and some are missing; sequencing was by immunoSEQ multiplex PCR. The sample lists about 130,000 clones, about 66% occurring once. Study conclusions and caveats: In the analysis, some V segments, TRBV6-2 and TRBV6-3 included, were excluded as indistinguishable.

What was sequenced was PBMCs. The receptor was derived from a human donor in good health. The chain joins TRBV10-1 to TRBJ2-7; perhaps TRBD1 as D (5 bases). CDR3 sequence (DNA): TGCGCCACCTATCCAGGGATGCACTACGAGCAGTACTTC. As protein: CATYPGMHYEQYF.